The T cell receptor (beta chain) under discussion was sequenced for a study of neoadjuvant anti-PD-1 for oral cavity cancer. Time point specified: after neoadjuvant nivolumab, at surgical resection. PBMCs were not maintained or expanded in culture before analysis. Measured with immunoSEQ multiplex PCR; TCRdb has only the in-frame clones, and not every one. The sample shows about 9,500 clones, about 73% of them seen only once. General study results and limits: With three patients per group, TCR findings need larger cohorts.

The V gene lost 3 bases and the J gene lost 1 base, with 10 bases spanning the gap. This CDR3 region has 15 residues. Germline assignment: CDR1 MNHNS and CDR2 SASEGT. Note on this clone: Its matching antigen is unknown.

The TCR originated in a person between 40 and 79 years old with oral cavity squamous cell carcinoma. The V call is TRBV6-1, the J call TRBJ2-1; D is possibly TRBD2 (5 bases). The source was PBMCs, collected after nivolumab (anti-PD-1) treatment. The CDR3 loop reads CASSDLAPSYNEQFF. In DNA form, the CDR3 reads TGTGCCAGCAGTGATCTAGCCCCTTCCTACAATGAGCAGTTCTTC.